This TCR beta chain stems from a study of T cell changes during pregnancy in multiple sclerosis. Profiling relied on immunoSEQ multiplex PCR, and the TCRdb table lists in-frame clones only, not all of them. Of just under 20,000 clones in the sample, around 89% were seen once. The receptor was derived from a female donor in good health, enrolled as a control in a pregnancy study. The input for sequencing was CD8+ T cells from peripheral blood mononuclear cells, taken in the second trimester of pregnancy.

The CDR3 is CASSIDPGTMAFF. In nucleotides, the CDR3 is TGTGCCAGTAGTATAGATCCGGGGACAATGGCGTTCTTC. The chain couples TRBV19 to TRBJ2-1; D might be TRBD1 (6 bases). Trimming shortened V by 0 bases and J by 15 bases, and 15 bases separated the two germline ends. Germline V gives CDR1 LNHDA, CDR2 SQIVND (reference sequence). CDR3 size: 13 residues.